Shown below are 26 T cell receptor beta chains from a single sample sequenced in a study of tissue T cells after allogeneic stem cell transplantation. The table came from immunoSEQ multiplex PCR; TCRdb's copy has only in-frame clones and leaves some out. The sample carries over 1,000 clones, 50% recorded once. Regarding time point: mouse harvest day 14 after allogeneic transplant. Mouse grafts combined 10^7 T-cell-depleted bone marrow cells with 10^6 splenic CD5+ T cells. Specimen: spleen. The receptors were gathered from a female BALB/c mouse given C57BL/6 T cells with graft-versus-host disease after an allogeneic hematopoietic cell transplant.

As regards this clone: Each gene name is a mouse one. The read ends 1 residue before the CDR3 terminus; that terminus is restored from the germline J gene. The chain combines TRBV14 with TRBJ2-7; D might be TRBD1 (6 bases). The CDR3 spans 13 residues. Deletions cut 4 bases from V and 2 bases from J, with 10 bases between. The germline V gene has CDR1 SGHDT and CDR2 FRDEAV. The CDR3 here is CASSPGTPYEQYF. The covered CDR3 bases are TGTGCCAGCAGTCCCGGGACACCCTATGAACAGTAC.

By its share, this clone is large. Here the gene names and germline are mouse. The read comes to an end 1 residue before the CDR3 does, leaving the germline J gene to fill in the end. This sequence joins TRBV16 and TRBJ2-7; possibly TRBD1 or TRBD2 for D (6 bases each). Germline CDR1 is SGHSA and CDR2 is FRNQAP. With 1 base removed from V and 6 bases from J, the gap between germline ends came to 7 bases. The CDR3 consists of 12 residues. The CDR3: CASSLVGAEQYF. The sequenced part of the CDR3 DNA is TGTGCAAGCAGCTTAGTGGGGGCTGAACAGTAC.

In the case of this clone: The gene names here belong to mouse. This CDR3 is CSSSQGHGNSPLYF. The sequenced part of the CDR3 DNA is TGCTCCAGCAGCCAGGGACACGGAAATTCGCCCCTCTAC. This chain connects TRBV23 to TRBJ1-6; TRBD1, the table's D call, was not compared with the DNA. The sequence runs out 1 residue before the end of the CDR3; the remainder is reconstructed from the germline J gene. TRBJ1-6 has ORF status, its function being uncertain. Germline assignment: CDR1 KGHTA and CDR2 FQNQQP. The CDR3 length is 14 residues.

With regard to this clone: The gene names here belong to mouse. The CDR3 end falls 1 residue outside the read, so it is completed with the germline J gene. The rearrangement uses TRBV3 and TRBJ1-1; D is ambiguous. The CDR3 sequence is 13 residues long. Trimming pared 6 bases from V and 2 bases from J, leaving 10 bases between. The germline V gene encodes CDR1 SNHLY and CDR2 FYNGKV (reference sequence). Incomplete CDR3 DNA: TGTGCCAGCAGTCCGGGCTATAACACAGAAGTCTTC. Translation: CASSPGYNTEVF. The CDR3 in its entirety is CASSPGYNTEVFF.

This clone is large. Gene labels here are mouse ones. The CDR3 goes on 1 residue after the read ends, and that part is filled in from the germline J gene. The chain joins TRBV26 to TRBJ2-7, with 11 bases aligning to TRBD1. The CDR3 is 15 amino acids. Germline V gene lookup returns CDR1 KGHPV and CDR2 FQNQEV (reference sequence). After removal of 4 bases from V and 6 bases from J, the junction contained 8 bases not matched to a gene. CDR3: CASSRDRGRGVEQYF. Partial CDR3 DNA: TGTGCCAGCAGTCGGGACAGGGGGAGGGGGGTTGAACAGTAC.

In the case of this clone: Gene names are mouse gene names. The CDR3 end lies 1 residue beyond the end of the read and is filled in from the germline J gene. This sequence joins TRBV4 and TRBJ2-7, with 10 bases fitting TRBD2. Trimming at V came to 4 bases and at J to 4 bases, leaving 4 bases not matched to a gene. The CDR3 is 14 amino acids. The V gene's germline CDR1 is LGHDT and CDR2 YNNKQL (reference sequence). CDR3 residues: CASSFGTGVYEQYF. CDR3 DNA (partial): TGTGCCAGCAGCTTCGGGACTGGGGTGTATGAACAGTAC.

This clone was observed a handful of times. Germline and genes here are mouse. The CDR3 bases that were read are TGCACCTGCAGTGCGGGGACAAACAACGAAAGATTATTT. Its translation is CTCSAGTNNERLF. The CDR3, in full, reads CTCSAGTNNERLFF. V gene TRBV1 combines with J gene TRBJ1-4, with D perhaps matching TRBD1 (6 bases). The CDR3 goes on 1 residue after the read ends, and that part is filled in from the germline J gene. The germline V gene has CDR1 NSQYPW and CDR2 LRSPGD (reference sequence). The CDR3 sequence is 14 residues long. Trimming took off 3 bases at V and 4 bases at J, with 9 bases between the two ends.

A note on this clone: The gene symbols are mouse symbols. The read ends 1 residue early relative to the CDR3; the germline J gene fills the gap. The gene calls are TRBV4 and TRBJ2-3; D gene ambiguous. The CDR3 is 15 residues long. Per germline, CDR1 LGHDT and CDR2 YNNKQL (reference sequence). Trimming pared 4 bases from V and 1 base from J, leaving 12 bases between. The CDR3 spells CASSFGLVGAETLYF. Incomplete CDR3 DNA: TGTGCCAGCAGCTTCGGATTGGTGGGTGCAGAAACGCTGTAT.

By share, this clone ranks as large. The genes and germline here are from mouse. The read finishes 1 residue shy of the CDR3 end, and the germline J gene is used to complete it. V is TRBV15 and J is TRBJ2-7; 8 nucleotides line up with TRBD2. This CDR3 is 13 amino acids long. Germline assignment: CDR1 SGHND and CDR2 FRSKSL. V was clipped by 2 bases and J by 7 bases; unmatched bases: 4. CDR3: CASSLQLGGEQYF. The DNA read from the CDR3 is TGTGCCAGCAGTTTACAGCTGGGGGGAGAACAGTAC.

To note about this clone: The genes and germline here are from mouse. Read coverage stops 1 residue before the CDR3 terminus; the germline J gene supplies the remainder. The rearrangement uses TRBV31 and TRBJ1-2; 8 bases are a match to TRBD1. CDR1 is GKSSPN, CDR2 SITVG, per germline. V lost 0 bases, J lost 1 base, and 1 base stayed unmatched. This CDR3 contains 14 residues. CDR3 region: CAWSLDRGNSDYTF. The sequenced CDR3 bases are TGTGCCTGGAGTCTAGACAGGGGAAACTCCGACTACACC.

This clone is judged large. These gene names are mouse names. With the read ending 1 residue before the CDR3 end, the germline J gene is used to fill in that end. The rearrangement links TRBV20 to TRBJ1-1, with 9 bases aligning to TRBD1. The CDR3 runs to 12 residues. CDR1 is GFQATS and CDR2 is STVNSAI in the germline V gene. V shed 3 bases and J 7 bases; nucleotides not matched to a gene: 3. The CDR3 protein is CGASPGQGEVFF. The CDR3 bases that were read are TGTGGTGCTAGCCCGGGACAGGGAGAAGTCTTC.

The sample holds a few counts of this clone. Genes and germline are mouse. The read gets to within 1 residue of the CDR3 end, and the germline J gene fills in the rest. The chain recombines TRBV16 with TRBJ2-1, with D tentatively TRBD1 (5 bases). Trimming stripped 4 bases from V and 9 bases from J, with 10 bases between. This CDR3 spans 12 amino acids. In germline, CDR1 is SGHSA, CDR2 FRNQAP. CDR3 DNA, as far as it was read: TGTGCAAGCAGCTCTCAGGGAGATGAGCAGTTC. Translated: CASSSQGDEQF. In full, the CDR3 reads CASSSQGDEQFF.

Concerning this clone itself: Gene and germline names: mouse. The missing CDR3 end, 1 residue past where the read stops, is filled in from the germline J gene. The genes are TRBV13-2 and TRBJ2-3; 10 bases fit TRBD2. V lost 0 bases, J lost 3 bases, and 1 base stayed unmatched. Per the germline V gene, CDR1 is NNHNN and CDR2 is SYGAGS (reference sequence). The CDR3 runs to 15 residues. This CDR3 reads CASGDEGLGAETLYF. The covered CDR3 bases are TGTGCCAGCGGTGATGAGGGACTGGGGGCAGAAACGCTGTAT.

On this clone: A far larger clone is just one base off, so this is likely a read error. The gene names here belong to mouse. The CDR3 end falls 1 residue outside the read, so it is completed with the germline J gene. The chain recombines TRBV19 with TRBJ2-4; 9 bases fit TRBD2. Germline CDR1 reads FNHDT; CDR2 reads SITEND (reference sequence). There are 16 residues in the CDR3. The part of the CDR3 DNA that was read is TGTGCCAGCAGTATTGGGACTGGGTCTAGTCAAAACAACTTGTAC. Protein sequence: CASSIGTGSSQNNLY. The whole CDR3 protein reads CASSIGTGSSQNNLYF.

Notes on this clone: Gene and germline names: mouse. The CDR3 goes on 1 residue after the read ends, and that part is filled in from the germline J gene. The rearrangement joins TRBV12-2 to TRBJ2-7; 12 nucleotides match TRBD2. Germline loops: CDR1 SGHLS, CDR2 HYDKME. With 2 bases clipped from V and 0 bases from J, the junction kept 7 bases outside the gene matches. This CDR3 is built from 17 residues. The CDR3 protein is CASSRDWGGAGSYEQYF. The CDR3 DNA, read in part, is TGTGCCAGCTCTCGCGACTGGGGGGGCGCGGGCTCCTATGAACAGTAC.

Concerning this clone: Gene names denote mouse genes. The CDR3 end is not reached by the read, which stops 1 residue before it; the germline J gene fills it in. The genes are TRBV19 and TRBJ2-1; 12 bases match TRBD1. Germline loops: CDR1 FNHDT, CDR2 SITEND (reference sequence). This CDR3 region has 14 residues. V shed 5 bases, J shed 7 bases, and the junction held 4 bases outside the gene matches. The CDR3 here is CASRRDRGRAEQFF. The CDR3 DNA, read in part, is TGTGCCAGCAGAAGGGACAGGGGGCGAGCTGAGCAGTTC.

As regards this clone: Germline and genes here are mouse. The read gets to within 1 residue of the CDR3 end, and the germline J gene fills in the rest. The rearrangement joins TRBV16 to TRBJ1-6; perhaps TRBD1 as D (5 bases). TRBJ1-6 is an ORF, with its function uncertain. Trimming took off 1 base at V and 7 bases at J, with 8 bases between the two ends. The V gene's germline CDR1 is SGHSA and CDR2 FRNQAP. CDR3 length: 14 residues. CDR3 amino acids: CASSLVDKNSPLYF. CDR3 DNA (partial): TGTGCAAGCAGCTTAGTGGACAAAAATTCGCCCCTCTAC.

Details on this clone: Genes here carry mouse names. The CDR3 goes on 1 residue after the read ends, and that part is filled in from the germline J gene. The chain carries TRBV13-1 and TRBJ2-7, with 12 bases fitting TRBD2. The CDR3 is made up of 15 amino acids. Per the germline V gene, CDR1 is NSHNY and CDR2 is SYGAGN. The J segment lost 0 bases and the V segment lost 3 bases, leaving 1 base of the junction unmatched. The CDR3 sequence is CASSGLGGRSYEQYF. The CDR3 DNA, read in part, is TGTGCCAGCAGTGGACTGGGGGGGCGCTCCTATGAACAGTAC.

Regarding this clone: Gene names denote mouse genes. From the germline J gene comes the end of the CDR3, since the read stops 1 residue before it. The rearrangement links TRBV20 to TRBJ2-4; maybe TRBD1 (5 bases). CDR3 size: 12 residues. Germline-derived CDR1 and CDR2 are GFQATS and STVNSAI. Trimming pared 2 bases from V and 3 bases from J, leaving 6 bases between. The DNA read from the CDR3 is TGTGGTGCTAGGACAGGACAAAACACCTTGTAC. Amino acids: CGARTGQNTLY. The full-length CDR3 reads as CGARTGQNTLYF.

This clone counts as large (0.1 to 1%). Gene names refer to mouse genes. The read terminates 1 residue ahead of where the CDR3 ends, so the germline J gene completes it. The rearrangement uses TRBV15 and TRBJ2-7, with D perhaps matching TRBD1 (5 bases). V gave up 3 bases and J gave up 3 bases, with 12 bases separating them. The CDR3 consists of 14 residues. The germline V gene encodes CDR1 SGHND and CDR2 FRSKSL. The CDR3 loop is CASSLRAGIYEQYF. The sequenced part of the CDR3 DNA is TGTGCCAGCAGTTTGAGGGCAGGGATCTATGAACAGTAC.

A few counts support this clone. Gene names and germline match the mouse. Coverage ceases 1 residue before the CDR3 finishes, and the germline J gene fills in the end. V usage is TRBV3 and J usage is TRBJ1-3; 9 nucleotides align to TRBD1. Germline V CDR1 and CDR2: SNHLY, FYNGKV (reference sequence). With V trimmed by 4 bases and J by 0 bases, 4 bases remained unmatched. The CDR3 length is 16 residues. CDR3 protein: CASSWGQGNSGNTLYF. The covered CDR3 bases are TGTGCCAGCAGCTGGGGACAGGGAAATTCTGGAAATACGCTCTAT.

Concerning this clone: Gene names refer to mouse genes. The read gets to within 1 residue of the CDR3 end, and the germline J gene fills in the rest. The same CDR3 can be traced to other DNA sequences in this sample. The chain combines TRBV24 with TRBJ2-3; possibly TRBD1 for D (5 bases). The CDR3 length is 15 residues. Trimming shortened V by 6 bases and J by 1 base, and 14 bases separated the two germline ends. Germline-derived CDR1 and CDR2 are KGHTA and FRNEEI. CDR3 bases read: TGTGCCAGCAGCCCCCCGGGAGGGGGTGCAGAAACGCTGTAT. Protein sequence: CASSPPGGGAETLY. The whole CDR3 protein is CASSPPGGGAETLYF.

With regard to this clone: Genes here carry mouse names. The read falls 1 residue short of the CDR3 end, and the missing part is taken from the germline J gene. The chain is built from TRBV12-2 and TRBJ2-3, with 10 bases aligning to TRBD1. V shed 1 base, J shed 3 bases, and the junction held 0 bases outside the gene matches. There are 14 residues in the CDR3. Germline CDR1 is SGHLS and CDR2 is HYDKME. CDR3 region: CASSLGQGAETLYF. The CDR3 bases that were read are TGTGCCAGCTCTCTGGGACAGGGGGCAGAAACGCTGTAT.

This clone was counted a few times. The genes and germline here are from mouse. The read comes to an end 1 residue before the CDR3 does, leaving the germline J gene to fill in the end. J is TRBJ2-2 and V is TRBV1; 10 bases are a match to TRBD2. In germline, CDR1 is NSQYPW, CDR2 LRSPGD (reference sequence). V shed 3 bases, J shed 1 base, and the junction held 5 bases outside the gene matches. The CDR3 sequence is 17 residues long. The DNA read from the CDR3 is TGCACCTGCAGTGCGACGGGACTGGGGCGAAACACCGGGCAGCTCTAC. Residues: CTCSATGLGRNTGQLY. The CDR3 as a whole reads CTCSATGLGRNTGQLYF.

This clone has only one observation. These gene names are mouse names. Read coverage stops 1 residue before the CDR3 terminus; the germline J gene supplies the remainder. This sequence joins TRBV3 and TRBJ2-5; 12 nucleotides line up with TRBD2. Trimming removed 1 base from V and 7 bases from J; junction bases left unmatched: 6. The CDR3 extends over 16 amino acids. The germline V gene encodes CDR1 SNHLY and CDR2 FYNGKV (reference sequence). The sequenced part of the CDR3 DNA is TGTGCCAGCAGCTTAGAAGACTGGGGGGGCGCGAACACCCAGTAC. This gives the protein CASSLEDWGGANTQY. The whole CDR3 protein reads CASSLEDWGGANTQYF.

A remark on this clone: Gene names denote mouse genes. The CDR3 end is not reached by the read, which stops 1 residue before it; the germline J gene fills it in. V gene TRBV13-1 combines with J gene TRBJ1-1; possibly TRBD1 for D (6 bases). This CDR3 comprises 14 residues. The germline CDR1 and CDR2 sequences are NSHNY and SYGAGN. V was cut by 3 bases and J by 0 bases, with 9 bases left in between. CDR3 protein: CASSVTGANTEVFF. The CDR3 DNA, read in part, is TGTGCCAGCAGTGTGACAGGCGCAAACACAGAAGTCTTC.